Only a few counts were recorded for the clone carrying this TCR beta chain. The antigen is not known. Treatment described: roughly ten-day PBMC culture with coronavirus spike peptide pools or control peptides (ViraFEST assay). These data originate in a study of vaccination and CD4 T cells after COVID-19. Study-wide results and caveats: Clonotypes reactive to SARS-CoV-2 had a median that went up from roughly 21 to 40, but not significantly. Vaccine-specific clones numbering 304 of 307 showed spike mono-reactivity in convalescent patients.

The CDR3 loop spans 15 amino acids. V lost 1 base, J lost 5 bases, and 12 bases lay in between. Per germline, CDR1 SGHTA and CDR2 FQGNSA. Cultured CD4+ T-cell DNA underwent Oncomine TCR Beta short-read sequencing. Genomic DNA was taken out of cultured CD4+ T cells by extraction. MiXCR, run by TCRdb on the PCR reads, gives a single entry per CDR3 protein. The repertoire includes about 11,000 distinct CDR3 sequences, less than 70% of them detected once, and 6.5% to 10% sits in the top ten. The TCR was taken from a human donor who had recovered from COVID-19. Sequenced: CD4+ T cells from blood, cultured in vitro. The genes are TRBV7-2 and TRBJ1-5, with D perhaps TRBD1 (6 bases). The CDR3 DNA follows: TGTGCCAGCAGCTTAGTCGGGGGGCAGGATCAGCCCCAGCATTTT. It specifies CASSLVGGQDQPQHF. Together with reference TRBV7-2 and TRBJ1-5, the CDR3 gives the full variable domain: GAGVSQSPSNKVTEKGKDVELRCDPISGHTALYWYRQSLGQGLEFLIYFQGNSAPDKSGLPSDRFSAERTGGSVSTLTIQRTQQEDSAVYLCASSLVGGQDQPQHFGDGTRLSIL.